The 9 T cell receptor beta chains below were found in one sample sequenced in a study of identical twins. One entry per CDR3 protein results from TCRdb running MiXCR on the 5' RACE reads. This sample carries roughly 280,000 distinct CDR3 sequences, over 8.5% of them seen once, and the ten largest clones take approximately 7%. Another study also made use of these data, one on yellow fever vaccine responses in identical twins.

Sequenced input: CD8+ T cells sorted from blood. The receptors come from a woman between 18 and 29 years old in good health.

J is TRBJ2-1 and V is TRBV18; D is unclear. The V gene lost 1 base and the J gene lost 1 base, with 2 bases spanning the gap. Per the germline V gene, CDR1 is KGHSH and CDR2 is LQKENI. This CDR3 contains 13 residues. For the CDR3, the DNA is TGTGCCAGCTCACCACGATCCTACAATGAGCAGTTCTTC. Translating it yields CASSPRSYNEQFF.

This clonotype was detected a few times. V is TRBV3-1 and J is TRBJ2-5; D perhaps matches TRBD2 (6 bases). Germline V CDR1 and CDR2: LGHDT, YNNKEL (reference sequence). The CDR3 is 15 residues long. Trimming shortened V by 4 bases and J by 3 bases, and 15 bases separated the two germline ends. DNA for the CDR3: TGTGCCAGCAGCCTCCGGGACTCGGAAAAAGAGACCCAGTACTTC. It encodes CASSLRDSEKETQYF.

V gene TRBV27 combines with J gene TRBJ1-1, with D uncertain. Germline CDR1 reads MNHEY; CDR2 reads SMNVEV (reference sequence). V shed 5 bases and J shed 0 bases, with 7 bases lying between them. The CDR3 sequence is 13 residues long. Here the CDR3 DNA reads TGTGCCAGCAGTGACGTAATGAACACTGAAGCTTTCTTT. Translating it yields CASSDVMNTEAFF.

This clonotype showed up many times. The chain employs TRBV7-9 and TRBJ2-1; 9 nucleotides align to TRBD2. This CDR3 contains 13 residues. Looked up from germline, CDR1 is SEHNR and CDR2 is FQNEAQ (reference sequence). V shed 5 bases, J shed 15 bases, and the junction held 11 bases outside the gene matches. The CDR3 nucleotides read TGTGCCAGCAGCGAGGGACTAGCTGCGATGCGGTTCTTC. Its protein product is CASSEGLAAMRFF.

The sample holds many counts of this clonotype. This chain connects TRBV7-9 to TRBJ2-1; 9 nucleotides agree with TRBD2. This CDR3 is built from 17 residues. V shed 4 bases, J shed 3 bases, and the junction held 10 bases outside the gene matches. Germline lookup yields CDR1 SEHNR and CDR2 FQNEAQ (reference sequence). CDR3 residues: CASSSPERGAGYNEQFF. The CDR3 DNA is TGTGCCAGCAGCTCCCCAGAGCGGGGGGCGGGCTACAATGAGCAGTTCTTC.

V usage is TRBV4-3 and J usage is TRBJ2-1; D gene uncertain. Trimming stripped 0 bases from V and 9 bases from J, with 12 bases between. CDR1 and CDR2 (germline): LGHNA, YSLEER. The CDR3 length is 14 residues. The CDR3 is CASSQDRSPGEQFF. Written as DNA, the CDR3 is TGCGCCAGCAGCCAAGATCGGAGCCCCGGTGAGCAGTTCTTC.

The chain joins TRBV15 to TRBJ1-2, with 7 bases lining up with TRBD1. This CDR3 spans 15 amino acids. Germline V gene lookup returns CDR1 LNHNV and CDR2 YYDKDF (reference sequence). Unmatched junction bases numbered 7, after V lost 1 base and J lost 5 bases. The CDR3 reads CATSRVGGRGYGYTF. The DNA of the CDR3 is TGTGCCACCAGCAGAGTAGGGGGCCGAGGGTATGGCTACACCTTC.

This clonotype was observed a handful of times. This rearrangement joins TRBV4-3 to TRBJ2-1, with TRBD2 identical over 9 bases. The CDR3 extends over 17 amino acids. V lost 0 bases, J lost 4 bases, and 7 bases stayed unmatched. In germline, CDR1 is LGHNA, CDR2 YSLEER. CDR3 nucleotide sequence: TGCGCCAGCAGCCAAGATTCTCCTAGCGGGATTTACAATGAGCAGTTCTTC. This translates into CASSQDSPSGIYNEQFF.

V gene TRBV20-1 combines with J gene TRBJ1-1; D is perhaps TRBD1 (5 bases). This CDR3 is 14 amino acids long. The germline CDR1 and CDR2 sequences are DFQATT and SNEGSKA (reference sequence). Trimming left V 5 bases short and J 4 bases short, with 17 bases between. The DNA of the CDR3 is TGCAGTGCTGGCAGGGAGTATTGGGGCACTGAAGCTTTCTTT. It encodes CSAGREYWGTEAFF.